The sequence of this T cell receptor beta chain was determined in a study of blood T cell repertoires in COVID-19 (dated by TCRdb to the early 2020s). About the full investigation: The collaborator samples originated in the United States, Italy and Spain and spanned the acute and convalescent phases of COVID-19. Subjects who had been exposed to COVID-19, were actively infected with it, or had recovered from it provided the deeply sampled blood TCRbeta repertoires that made up the dataset. Where available, HLA class I and class II types were obtained from metadata supplied by the sample provider rather than from assay-based typing. The material from the prospective study consisted of cDNA or gDNA derived from T cells, B-cell-depleted T cells, or PBMCs. A freely available public database, intended as a resource for researchers studying the immune response to SARS-CoV-2, is where the repertoires were released. Samples were obtained from the ongoing ImmuneRACE study (first 160 participants) and from roughly 1,300 subjects provided by 6 global collaborators. A de-identified subject ID, COVID-19 status, age in years and sex were almost always included in the sample metadata. Paper-wide results and their limitations: How much clinical and demographic metadata was included differed by source and by participant, and the metadata was provided uncurated.

TCRbeta CDR3 regions were amplified from genomic DNA by means of the immunoSEQ Assay, a bias-controlled multiplex PCR. The published analysis was carried out like this. The number of nucleated cells in each sample was estimated by amplification of reference gene primers within the assay. To quantify the absolute abundance of each unique TCRbeta CDR3 rearrangement, sequence reads were collapsed and filtered. Productive Simpson clonality was computed per sample as the square root of Simpson's diversity index over productive rearrangements. As stored in TCRdb, this immuneACCESS dataset retains in-frame rearrangements with V and J assigned. A fraction of the clones does not appear; measured against another copy, unresolved V genes explain less than half of the discrepancy, and the remainder lacks a known reason. V and J calls plus clone size are reproduced from that table; the DNA served to infer D and trimming. Present in this sample are some 260,000 clones, around 82% of which were seen just once. The top ten clones comprise 3.1% of the sample.

Collaborating institutions collected whole blood in K2EDTA tubes following their own protocols. For TCRbeta analysis, collaborators shipped samples in one of three forms: frozen whole blood, isolated PBMCs, or DNA extracted from either of those sample types. This clone was seen a handful of times. Its recognized antigen is unknown. No base qualities exist here, and no much larger clone lies one base off it. At the junction V is shortened by 2 bases and J by 7 bases; bases outside the gene matches: 5. Its CDR3 holds 15 amino acids, cysteine through phenylalanine. Just the 45-base CDR3 DNA is kept, in frame starting at base 1. Sequences SGHTA (CDR1) and FQGNSA (CDR2) are obtained from the germline V gene.

This clonotype originated in a woman under 30 with acute or convalescent COVID-19. The rearrangement combines TRBV7-2 with TRBJ2-1, with 10 middle bases fitting TRBD1. Sequenced input: peripheral blood. The DNA reads as follows: TGTGCCAGCAGCTTACGGGACAGGGGATCAAATGAGCAGTTCTTC. The resulting protein is CASSLRDRGSNEQFF.